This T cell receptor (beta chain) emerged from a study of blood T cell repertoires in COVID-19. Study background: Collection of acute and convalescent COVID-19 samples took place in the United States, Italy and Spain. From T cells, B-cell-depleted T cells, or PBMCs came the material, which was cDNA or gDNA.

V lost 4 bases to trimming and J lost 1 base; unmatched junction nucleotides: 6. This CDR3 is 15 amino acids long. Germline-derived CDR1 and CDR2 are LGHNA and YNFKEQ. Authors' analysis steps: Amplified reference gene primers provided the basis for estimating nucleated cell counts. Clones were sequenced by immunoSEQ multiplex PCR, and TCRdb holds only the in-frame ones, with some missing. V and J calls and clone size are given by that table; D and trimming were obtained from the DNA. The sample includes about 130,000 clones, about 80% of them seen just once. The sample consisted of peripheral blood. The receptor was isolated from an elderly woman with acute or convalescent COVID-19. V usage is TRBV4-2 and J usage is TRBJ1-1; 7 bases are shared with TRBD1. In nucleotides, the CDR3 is TGTGCCAGCAGCCCCGTGACAGGGACGAACACTGAAGCTTTCTTT. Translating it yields CASSPVTGTNTEAFF.